Below are 8 T cell receptor beta chains sequenced from a single sample in a study of T cell changes during pregnancy in multiple sclerosis. Data came from immunoSEQ multiplex PCR; TCRdb stores just in-frame clones and leaves some out. The sample holds under 70,000 clones; roughly 92% are singletons and the top ten take 2%. The sample in question was peripheral blood, obtained in the third trimester of pregnancy. The receptors here all came from a female donor in good health, enrolled as a control in a pregnancy study.

This chain uses TRBV27 with TRBJ1-6; weak D call: TRBD1 (6 bases). In germline, CDR1 is MNHEY, CDR2 SMNVEV (reference sequence). Trimming stripped 6 bases from V and 8 bases from J, with 11 bases between. The CDR3 covers 13 residues. CDR3 loop: CASRTGSDSPLHF. As DNA, the CDR3 is TGTGCCAGCAGGACAGGTTCCGATTCACCCCTCCACTTT.

J is TRBJ1-5 and V is TRBV28; 10 positions match TRBD1. The CDR3 has 21 residues. With V trimmed by 3 bases and J by 0 bases, 17 bases remained unmatched. The germline V gene encodes CDR1 MDHEN and CDR2 SYDVKM. The CDR3 is CASSFMKGRGQGPTSNQPQHF. CDR3 DNA: TGTGCCAGCAGTTTTATGAAGGGACGGGGACAGGGGCCAACTAGCAATCAGCCCCAGCATTTT.

The chain recombines TRBV19 with TRBJ1-4; D not certain. With 5 bases removed from V and 4 bases from J, the gap between germline ends came to 11 bases. Germline CDR1 is LNHDA and CDR2 is SQIVND (reference sequence). The CDR3 is made up of 14 amino acids. CDR3 region: CASSDTYVNEKLFF. The DNA for the CDR3 is TGTGCCAGTAGTGACACTTACGTTAATGAAAAACTGTTTTTT. Full variable domain (missing parts from reference TRBV19 and TRBJ1-4): DGGITQSPKYLFRKEGQNVTLSCEQNLNHDAMYWYRQDPGQGLRLIYYSQIVNDFQKGDIAEGYSVSREKKESFPLTVTSAQKNPTAFYLCASSDTYVNEKLFFGSGTQLSVL.

V gene TRBV18 combines with J gene TRBJ2-1; 7 bases match TRBD1. The CDR3 consists of 15 residues. The J segment lost 4 bases and the V segment lost 2 bases, leaving 5 bases of the junction unmatched. Per the germline V gene, CDR1 is KGHSH and CDR2 is LQKENI. CDR3 nucleotide sequence: TGTGCCAGCTCACCAGAGGGACAGCTTTACAATGAGCAGTTCTTC. It specifies CASSPEGQLYNEQFF.

The chain employs TRBV7-9 and TRBJ2-5; TRBD2 matches at 11 bases. The V segment lost 5 bases and the J segment 5 bases; nucleotides outside the gene matches: 7. CDR1 is SEHNR, CDR2 FQNEAQ, per germline (reference sequence). This CDR3 is 15 amino acids long. The CDR3 is CASSRSGGAFETQYF. CDR3 DNA sequence: TGTGCCAGCAGCCGTAGCGGGGGGGCCTTTGAGACCCAGTACTTC. Using reference TRBV7-9 and TRBJ2-5 for the parts outside the CDR3, the full variable domain is DTGVSQNPRHKITKRGQNVTFRCDPISEHNRLYWYRQTLGQGPEFLTYFQNEAQLEKSRLLSDRFSAERPKGSFSTLEIQRTEQGDSAMYLCASSRSGGAFETQYFGPGTRLLVL.

The rearrangement uses TRBV9 and TRBJ2-1, with TRBD2 matching 9 bases. The V gene's germline CDR1 is SGDLS and CDR2 YYNGEE. The CDR3 has 15 amino acids. Trimming took 3 bases from V and 0 from J; bases not matched to a gene: 1. For the CDR3, the DNA is TGTGCCAGCAGCGGCGGGGGGGCCTCCTACAATGAGCAGTTCTTC. This encodes CASSGGGASYNEQFF.

This chain links TRBV28 with TRBJ2-2; TRBD2 is a possible D gene (5 bases). V dropped 7 bases and J dropped 5 bases, with 17 bases sitting between them. Germline V gives CDR1 MDHEN, CDR2 SYDVKM. The length of the CDR3 is 15 residues. The CDR3 is CASTLGGSRTGELFF. CDR3 coding DNA: TGTGCCAGCACCTTAGGTGGGAGTCGGACCGGGGAGCTGTTTTTT. Looking up the rest from reference TRBV28 and TRBJ2-2 gives the full variable domain: DVKVTQSSRYLVKRTGEKVFLECVQDMDHENMFWYRQDPGLGLRLIYFSYDVKMKEKGDIPEGYSVSREKKERFSLILESASTNQTSMYLCASTLGGSRTGELFFGEGSRLTVL.

The chain couples TRBV7-8 to TRBJ1-2; D is ambiguous. Trimming stripped 5 bases from V and 0 bases from J, with 4 bases between. The CDR3 is made up of 12 amino acids. Germline V lookup: CDR1 SGHVS, CDR2 FQNEAQ. CDR3 bases: TGTGCCAGCAGCGACACTAACTATGGCTACACCTTC. This encodes CASSDTNYGYTF.